This T cell receptor (beta chain) comes out of a study of molecular identifiers for immune sequencing clone quantification. Trimming took off 4 bases at V and 5 bases at J, with 27 bases between the two ends. The CDR3 spans 20 residues. The V gene's germline CDR1 is MGHRA and CDR2 YSYEKL. Isolation of naive CD8 T cells was achieved by sorting on a CD8+CD4-CCR7+CD45RA+ phenotype. This clonotype was detected ten times or more. Each CDR3 protein is one row after TCRdb ran MiXCR on the PCR reads. The sample includes about 640,000 distinct CDR3 sequences, about 20% of them seen just once. V gene TRBV4-1 combines with J gene TRBJ1-6, with D tentatively TRBD1 (5 bases). The sample comprised naive CD8+ T cells from blood, with Jurkat cell RNA spiked in. As to subset: FACS-sorted CD8+CD4-CCR7+CD45RA+ naive T cells. This sequence was found in a human donor in good health. Some libraries in this study had Jurkat cell RNA spiked in. This chain's CDR3 is CASSLTWGGSPSLNNSPLHF. In DNA form, the CDR3 reads TGCGCCAGCAGCCTCACTTGGGGCGGATCCCCTTCCTTGAATAATTCACCCCTCCACTTT.